This passage covers 30 T cell receptor beta chains from one sample sequenced in a study of blood T cells in healthy people across ages. Primers used in a second PCR of about 7 to 12 cycles were a sample-barcoded 5' primer and a J-beta primer mix. Each CDR3 protein gets one entry after TCRdb re-called the 5' RACE reads with MiXCR. This sample has approximately 810,000 distinct CDR3 sequences, with around 36% found just once. Material: blood. These receptors were collected from a man between 18 and 29 years old in good health.

A few counts support this clonotype. The chain carries TRBV4-2 and TRBJ2-3, with D unresolved. CDR3 length equals 16 residues. V was shortened by 0 bases and J by 3 bases, with 13 bases between the two germline ends. Germline CDR1 LGHNA, CDR2 YNFKEQ. In nucleotides, the CDR3 is TGTGCCAGCAGCCAAGATATCAACTCACGAACAGATACGCAGTATTTT. Translation gives CASSQDINSRTDTQYF.

Regarding this clonotype: A much more abundant neighbour one base away suggests this may be a read error. The genes are TRBV5-1 and TRBJ1-1; D is perhaps TRBD1 (5 bases). Per the germline V gene, CDR1 is SGHRS and CDR2 is YFSETQ. This CDR3 comprises 14 residues. The V end was cut by 3 bases, the J end by 0 bases, with 9 bases between. As DNA, the CDR3 is TGCGCCAGCAGCTCGGGACTGATGAACACTGAAGCTTTCTTT. Encoded protein: CASSSGLMNTEAFF.

This clonotype is a singleton in its sample. The chain is built from TRBV6-2 or TRBV6-3 and TRBJ2-4; TRBD1 matches at 7 bases. The DNA end favors TRBJ2-7, so the J call may be wrong. The CDR3 covers 14 residues. The V gene's germline CDR1 is MNHEY and CDR2 SVGEGT. As DNA, the CDR3 is TGTGCCAGCAGTCAATGGACAGGCCACTACGAGCAGTACTTC. This gives the protein CASSQWTGHYEQYF.

There are many counts of this clonotype. The chain uses TRBV29-1 and TRBJ2-1, with D possibly being TRBD1 or TRBD2 (5 bases each). Trimming took off 6 bases at V and 3 bases at J, with 12 bases between the two ends. The length of the CDR3 is 13 residues. The germline CDR1 and CDR2 sequences are SQVTM and ANQGSEA. In nucleotides, the CDR3 is TGCAGCGTAAGCCGGGACCGCTACAATGAGCAGTTCTTC. It encodes CSVSRDRYNEQFF.

The chain couples TRBV10-3 to TRBJ2-1, with 12 positions matching TRBD1. The CDR3 length is 16 residues. J lost 10 bases, V lost 2 bases, and 9 bases had no gene match. Per germline, CDR1 ENHRY and CDR2 SYGVKD. This chain's CDR3 is CAISEPGQGALGEQFF. CDR3 sequence (DNA): TGTGCCATCAGTGAGCCGGGACAGGGGGCGCTGGGGGAGCAGTTCTTC.

The chain joins TRBV9 to TRBJ2-7; 9 bases are a match to TRBD2. Per germline, CDR1 SGDLS and CDR2 YYNGEE. This CDR3 region has 15 residues. Germline trimming cut 4 bases from V and 3 bases from J; bases unmatched to any gene: 8. This chain's CDR3 is CASSPLGLASYEQYF. The CDR3 DNA sequence: TGTGCCAGCAGCCCCCTAGGACTAGCGAGCTACGAGCAGTACTTC.

This clonotype has a count of ten or more. The rearrangement links TRBV7-2 to TRBJ1-2, with 8 positions matching TRBD1. This CDR3 is built from 14 residues. Trimming removed 5 bases from V and 7 bases from J; junction bases left unmatched: 9. CDR1 is SGHTA, CDR2 FQGNSA, per germline. In DNA form, the CDR3 reads TGTGCCAGCAGCCTGGACAGGGAGGATCCTGGCTACACCTTC. Its translation is CASSLDREDPGYTF.

This clonotype was detected many times. At one end, the junction sequence differs from germline, possibly due to a read error. The CDR3 sequence is CASSLGPGNTEAFF. The CDR3 coding sequence is TGTGCCAGCAGTTTAGGCCCAGGAAACACTGAAGCTTTCTTT. V and J are TRBV7-2 and TRBJ1-1; no clear D gene. Germline V gene lookup returns CDR1 SGHTA and CDR2 FQGNSA. This CDR3 comprises 14 residues.

This clonotype was seen ten or more times. The chain recombines TRBV4-2 with TRBJ2-7; unclear D gene. V lost 0 bases, J lost 0 bases, and 12 bases lay in between. Germline lookup yields CDR1 LGHNA and CDR2 YNFKEQ. CDR3 length: 16 residues. CDR3 loop: CASSQDSAFVSYEQYF. The CDR3 coding sequence is TGTGCCAGCAGCCAAGATTCGGCGTTTGTCTCCTACGAGCAGTACTTC.

The V and J genes are TRBV7-9 and TRBJ2-7; D is perhaps TRBD1 (6 bases). The CDR3 is 12 amino acids. The V gene lost 11 bases and the J gene lost 0 bases, with 11 bases spanning the gap. The germline CDR1 and CDR2 sequences are SEHNR and FQNEAQ (reference sequence). The CDR3 DNA reads as TGTGCCTCCCAGGGGCTCTCCTACGAGCAGTACTTC. This codes for CASQGLSYEQYF.

The rearrangement joins TRBV4-3 to TRBJ2-5, with 7 positions matching TRBD1. The J call is in doubt because the DNA end fits TRBJ2-1 better. CDR3 length: 20 residues. The germline gives CDR1 LGHNA, CDR2 YSLEER. This chain's CDR3 is CASSQDMVGTDTSGQETQFF. The DNA of the CDR3 is TGCGCCAGCAGCCAAGATATGGTGGGGACAGACACTTCGGGCCAAGAGACCCAGTTCTTC.

This clonotype was seen a handful of times. A junction end diverges from the germline sequence, so it may reflect a read error. This chain links TRBV4-1 with TRBJ2-7, with a possible D match to TRBD1 (6 bases). The CDR3 is made up of 16 amino acids. Germline lookup yields CDR1 MGHRA and CDR2 YSYEKL. In DNA, the CDR3 is TGCGTCAGCAGCCAAGATAAACAGGGCCCCGGATACGAGCAGTACTTC. It yields the protein CVSSQDKQGPGYEQYF.

This clonotype was observed at least ten times. Here the CDR3 reads CASSLTLAGGPYNEQFF. The CDR3 DNA reads as TGCGCCAGCAGCTTGACACTAGCGGGGGGCCCCTACAATGAGCAGTTCTTC. The chain recombines TRBV5-1 with TRBJ2-1, with 12 bases lining up with TRBD2. With V trimmed by 1 base and J by 2 bases, 4 bases remained unmatched. Germline V lookup: CDR1 SGHRS, CDR2 YFSETQ. CDR3 length: 17 residues.

This clonotype was counted at least ten times. V gene TRBV4-1 combines with J gene TRBJ2-7; the match to TRBD1 covers 9 bases. V lost 2 bases, J lost 4 bases, and 3 bases stayed unmatched. Germline-derived CDR1 and CDR2 are MGHRA and YSYEKL. The CDR3 is 14 residues long. The CDR3 sequence: CASSQWTGEYEQYF. Written as DNA, the CDR3 is TGCGCCAGCAGCCAATGGACAGGGGAATACGAGCAGTACTTC.

The chain carries TRBV9 and TRBJ2-1, with TRBD2 matching over 8 bases. TRBJ2-7 explains the end of the DNA better; the J call may be wrong. This CDR3 contains 16 residues. Germline CDR1 SGDLS, CDR2 YYNGEE. DNA for the CDR3: TGTGCCAGCAGCCCTCGAGCCGGGGGGGCTTACAATGAGCAGTACTTC. Amino acid sequence: CASSPRAGGAYNEQYF.

Of note for this clonotype: This may be a read error, as it is one base from a much larger clone. The V call is TRBV21-1, the J call TRBJ2-1. TRBV21-1 is termed a pseudogene. The CDR3 consists of 13 residues. This chain's CDR3 is CASSKEGLRTQFF. DNA of the CDR3: TGTGCCAGCAGCAAAGAAGGATTGCGGACCCAGTTCTTC.

The CDR3 DNA is TGTGCCAGCAGCTTGGTCCTTCTCGGAGAGACCCAGTACTTC. Its protein is CASSLVLLGETQYF. The V and J genes are TRBV11-2 and TRBJ2-5; D is uncertain. Trimming shortened V by 3 bases and J by 4 bases, and 12 bases separated the two germline ends. Per the germline V gene, CDR1 is SGHAT and CDR2 is FQNNGV. CDR3 length: 14 amino acids.

This clonotype was seen once. The chain is built from TRBV20-1 and TRBJ2-7; 10 positions agree with TRBD2. The CDR3 sequence is 15 residues long. V shed 6 bases and J 3 bases; nucleotides not matched to a gene: 11. Germline CDR1 is DFQATT and CDR2 is SNEGSKA (reference sequence). The CDR3 sequence: CSALPRTSGDYEQYF. DNA of the CDR3: TGCAGTGCCCTGCCCCGTACTAGCGGGGACTACGAGCAGTACTTC.

This clonotype has only a few counts. The chain carries TRBV12-3 or TRBV12-4 and TRBJ2-3, with 10 bases matching TRBD1. This CDR3 contains 15 residues. V gave up 4 bases and J gave up 3 bases; unmatched junction bases: 4. The CDR3: CASSSGTGATDTQYF. The DNA of the CDR3 is TGTGCCAGCAGTTCCGGGACAGGGGCTACAGATACGCAGTATTTT.

This clonotype has at least ten counts. CDR3 DNA sequence: TGCGCCAGCAGCCAAGGACCCGGGCAGGAGACCCAGTACTTC. As protein: CASSQGPGQETQYF. The chain uses TRBV4-3 and TRBJ2-5; D not certain. Germline V gene sequence: CDR1 LGHNA, CDR2 YSLEER. This CDR3 has 14 residues. The V end lost 1 base, the J end lost 5 bases, and 11 bases lay between the germline ends.

V usage is TRBV25-1 and J usage is TRBJ1-5; D gene unclear. The CDR3 runs 14 residues. Germline V gene sequence: CDR1 MGHDK, CDR2 SYGVNS. V was clipped by 2 bases and J by 6 bases, with 11 bases between them. The CDR3, as DNA: TGTGCCAGCAGTGAAGTGGGTATGGGTCAGCCCCAGCATTTT. Translation: CASSEVGMGQPQHF.

This clonotype has just one count. This chain joins TRBV20-1 and TRBJ2-5; 8 bases line up with TRBD2. V shed 1 base and J 3 bases; nucleotides not matched to a gene: 16. Germline lookup yields CDR1 DFQATT and CDR2 SNEGSKA (reference sequence). The CDR3 extends over 18 amino acids. In nucleotides, the CDR3 is TGCAGTGCTAGAGGGGCCCGGGAGGGCCAGATTGGTGAAGAGACCCAGTACTTC. Protein: CSARGAREGQIGEETQYF.

The rearrangement joins TRBV30 to TRBJ2-1, with TRBD2 matching over 12 bases. Germline-derived CDR1 and CDR2 are GTSNPN and SVGIG (reference sequence). This CDR3 is built from 17 residues. J was trimmed by 5 bases and V by 0 bases; bases with no gene match: 8. The CDR3 region is CAWSVLGLAGGHNEQFF. Written as DNA, the CDR3 is TGTGCCTGGAGTGTACTGGGCCTAGCGGGGGGGCACAATGAGCAGTTCTTC.

This clonotype was counted a few times. The V and J genes are TRBV28 and TRBJ1-1; 7 positions match TRBD1. Germline V gives CDR1 MDHEN, CDR2 SYDVKM. CDR3 length: 13 amino acids. The J segment lost 5 bases and the V segment lost 7 bases, leaving 7 bases of the junction unmatched. The CDR3: CASTPGGGTEAFF. The CDR3 coding sequence is TGTGCCAGCACCCCAGGGGGAGGGACTGAAGCTTTCTTT.

CDR3 amino acids: CASSLLRSYNEQFF. CDR3 nucleotides: TGTGCCAGCAGTTTATTGAGGAGCTACAATGAGCAGTTCTTC. V gene TRBV28 combines with J gene TRBJ2-1; D call uncertain. Germline V gene data show CDR1 as MDHEN and CDR2 as SYDVKM. The V end lost 1 base, the J end lost 3 bases, and 7 bases lay between the germline ends. The CDR3 has 14 amino acids.

The chain has TRBV7-2 and TRBJ1-1, with D tentatively TRBD1 (5 bases). The length of the CDR3 is 14 residues. Trimming removed 5 bases from V and 6 bases from J, with 16 bases in between. CDR1 is SGHTA, CDR2 FQGNSA, per germline. The CDR3 DNA reads TGTGCCAGCAGCAGAGCCGGGCAGGGCCCTGAAGCTTTCTTT. It encodes CASSRAGQGPEAFF.

This clonotype was observed many times. The rearrangement joins TRBV12-3 or TRBV12-4 to TRBJ2-7, with 8 bases fitting TRBD1. The junction had 6 bases not matched to a gene; V was cut back by 4 bases and J by 4 bases. There are 14 residues in the CDR3. In DNA form, the CDR3 reads TGTGCCAGCAGTTCCAGGGGGCTTCGGTACGAGCAGTACTTC. Protein: CASSSRGLRYEQYF.

This clonotype came up many times. This chain uses TRBV4-3 with TRBJ2-1; 8 nucleotides match TRBD2. The CDR3 covers 16 residues. The trim removed 1 base at V and 8 bases at J, leaving 10 bases unmatched. Germline V CDR1 and CDR2: LGHNA, YSLEER. CDR3 sequence: CASSQGVGTRVDEQFF. DNA of the CDR3: TGCGCCAGCAGCCAAGGAGTCGGGACTAGAGTCGATGAGCAGTTCTTC.

This clonotype was seen more than once but under ten times. The chain uses TRBV28 and TRBJ1-6, with D maybe TRBD1 (5 bases). The germline gives CDR1 MDHEN, CDR2 SYDVKM. V gave up 10 bases and J gave up 8 bases, with 30 bases separating them. The CDR3 sequence is 18 residues long. The CDR3 DNA reads TGTGCCACCAATCCTATAACCGACAGAGGGGAAGGGGATTCACCCCTCCACTTT. Its translation: CATNPITDRGEGDSPLHF.

V gene TRBV7-8 combines with J gene TRBJ2-7; the D is unclear. Germline CDR1 reads SGHVS; CDR2 reads FQNEAQ. Trimming cost V 5 bases and J 0 bases, with 8 bases left between them. This CDR3 has 13 residues. The CDR3 spells CASSTEDSYEQYF. CDR3 bases: TGTGCCAGCAGCACTGAAGACTCCTACGAGCAGTACTTC.